These T cell receptor beta chains were read from a single sample in a study of shared clonotypes between healthy human individuals. Sequencing used immunoSEQ multiplex PCR; TCRdb keeps in-frame clones, though not all of them. Here the sample spans about 2.3 million clones, around 92% being singletons. Sequencing was performed on naive CD4+ T cells from PBMCs. These receptors originate from a man younger than 35 in good health. Some clones in this sample may be carry-over from other donors' samples. The CDR3 runs from the conserved cysteine through the conserved F or W. The order of the fields is V gene, clone size, CDR3 length, D gene, J gene, CDR3 DNA, CDR3 protein. A D gene is named only where the DNA matches it firmly. The size entry is marked missing in some rows and otherwise reads once, few, many or a size class.

v_gene: TRBV4-1
abundance: NA
len: 17
d_gene: TRBD2
j_gene: TRBJ2-1
CDR3nt: TGCGCCAGCAGCCAAGATCGGAGCGGGAGGCGTTACAATGAGCAGTTCTTC
CDR3aa: CASSQDRSGRRYNEQFF

v_gene: TRBV29-1
abundance: NA
len: 14
d_gene: TRBD1
j_gene: TRBJ1-4
CDR3nt: TGCAGCGTTGAAACGGGACAGGGAGGTGAAAAACTGTTTTTT
CDR3aa: CSVETGQGGEKLFF

v_gene: TRBV6-1
abundance: NA
len: 17
d_gene: TRBD1
j_gene: TRBJ1-5
CDR3nt: TGTGCCAGCAGTGGCACTCTAATGACAGGGGGGGCTCAGCCCCAGCATTTT
CDR3aa: CASSGTLMTGGAQPQHF

v_gene: TRBV7-9
abundance: NA
len: 13
d_gene: NA
j_gene: TRBJ1-1
CDR3nt: TGTGCCAGCAGCTCGAATATGAACACTGAAGCTTTCTTT
CDR3aa: CASSSNMNTEAFF

v_gene: TRBV28
abundance: NA
len: 16
d_gene: NA
j_gene: TRBJ1-6
CDR3nt: TGTGCCAGCACAACCACAGGGATGTCCTATAATTCACCCCTCCACTTT
CDR3aa: CASTTTGMSYNSPLHF

v_gene: TRBV9
abundance: NA
len: 16
d_gene: TRBD2
j_gene: TRBJ2-5
CDR3nt: TGTGCCAGCAGCGTAAGGCTGGGGGTCGGGGGGGAGACCCAGTACTTC
CDR3aa: CASSVRLGVGGETQYF

v_gene: TRBV5-4
abundance: once
len: 13
d_gene: NA
j_gene: TRBJ2-3
CDR3nt: TGTGCCAGCAGCTTGGACTCCACAGATACGCAGTATTTT
CDR3aa: CASSLDSTDTQYF

v_gene: TRBV18
abundance: NA
len: 14
d_gene: NA
j_gene: TRBJ2-7
CDR3nt: TGTGCCAGCTCACCCCGGGACTTAGGCTACGAGCAGTACTTC
CDR3aa: CASSPRDLGYEQYF

v_gene: TRBV9
abundance: once
len: 16
d_gene: TRBD2
j_gene: TRBJ2-3
CDR3nt: TGTGCCAGCAGCTTTCGGACTAGCGGGAGCACAGATACGCAGTATTTT
CDR3aa: CASSFRTSGSTDTQYF

v_gene: TRBV7-3
abundance: NA
len: 16
d_gene: TRBD2
j_gene: TRBJ2-7
CDR3nt: TGTGCCAGCAGCTTAGGGCTAGCGGGAGCGGTCGACGAGCAGTACTTC
CDR3aa: CASSLGLAGAVDEQYF

v_gene: TRBV6-6
abundance: NA
len: 16
d_gene: NA
j_gene: TRBJ1-4
CDR3nt: TGTGCCAGCAGTTCTGTTTTGACATCGGCTAATGAAAAACTGTTTTTT
CDR3aa: CASSSVLTSANEKLFF

v_gene: TRBV14
abundance: NA
len: 16
d_gene: NA
j_gene: TRBJ2-2
CDR3nt: TGTGCCAGCAGCCTCCTGGGACTTATTAACACCGGGGAGCTGTTTTTT
CDR3aa: CASSLLGLINTGELFF

v_gene: TRBV29-1
abundance: NA
len: 11
d_gene: NA
j_gene: TRBJ1-1
CDR3nt: TGCAGCGTGGGCCGGAACACTGAAGCTTTCTTT
CDR3aa: CSVGRNTEAFF

v_gene: TRBV5-1
abundance: NA
len: 17
d_gene: NA
j_gene: TRBJ2-1
CDR3nt: TGCGCCAGCAGCTTGTCCCCTAGCAGTTACTCCTACAATGAGCAGTTCTTC
CDR3aa: CASSLSPSSYSYNEQFF

v_gene: TRBV19
abundance: few
len: 15
d_gene: NA
j_gene: TRBJ2-6
CDR3nt: TGTGCCAGTAGTATAGGGGGTTCTGGGGCCAACGTCCTGACTTTC
CDR3aa: CASSIGGSGANVLTF

v_gene: TRBV27
abundance: NA
len: 14
d_gene: NA
j_gene: TRBJ1-1
CDR3nt: TGTGCCAGCAGTTTAAGGCAGCTGAACACTGAAGCTTTCTTT
CDR3aa: CASSLRQLNTEAFF

v_gene: TRBV28
abundance: NA
len: 16
d_gene: TRBD2
j_gene: TRBJ2-3
CDR3nt: TGTGCCAGCAGTACCCCGTCAGCGGGAGAAAGAGATACGCAGTATTTT
CDR3aa: CASSTPSAGERDTQYF

v_gene: TRBV2
abundance: NA
len: 18
d_gene: NA
j_gene: TRBJ2-2
CDR3nt: TGTGCCAGCAGTGAAGCTCTGTCTCTAAGGCAGATATCCGGGGAGCTGTTTTTT
CDR3aa: CASSEALSLRQISGELFF

v_gene: TRBV6-1
abundance: NA
len: 15
d_gene: TRBD1
j_gene: TRBJ1-1
CDR3nt: TGTGCCAGCAGTGAAAGGGACAGGGGGCATCCTGAAGCTTTCTTT
CDR3aa: CASSERDRGHPEAFF

v_gene: TRBV2
abundance: NA
len: 16
d_gene: TRBD1
j_gene: TRBJ1-1
CDR3nt: TGTGCCAGCAACCGTCCGACAGGGGCCGGTCGGGGTGAAGCTTTCTTT
CDR3aa: CASNRPTGAGRGEAFF

v_gene: TRBV2
abundance: NA
len: 12
d_gene: NA
j_gene: TRBJ2-7
CDR3nt: TGTGCCAGCAGTCTCTCGGGTTACGAGCAGTACTTC
CDR3aa: CASSLSGYEQYF

v_gene: TRBV27
abundance: NA
len: 16
d_gene: NA
j_gene: TRBJ1-5
CDR3nt: TGTGCCAGCAGTCCAACCGGGACAAAAGGCAATCAGCCCCAGCATTTT
CDR3aa: CASSPTGTKGNQPQHF

v_gene: TRBV9
abundance: NA
len: 15
d_gene: TRBD1
j_gene: TRBJ2-5
CDR3nt: TGTGCCAGCAGCTCCTACAGGGGGCCGGGGGAGACCCAGTACTTC
CDR3aa: CASSSYRGPGETQYF

v_gene: TRBV19
abundance: NA
len: 17
d_gene: NA
j_gene: TRBJ2-6
CDR3nt: TGTGCCAGTAGTACAGATCCCAGGGCTTCTGGGGCCAACGTCCTGACTTTC
CDR3aa: CASSTDPRASGANVLTF

v_gene: TRBV5-4
abundance: once
len: 13
d_gene: TRBD1
j_gene: TRBJ2-3
CDR3nt: TGTGCCCTAGAGGACAGGGGGAAAAATACGCAGTATTTT
CDR3aa: CALEDRGKNTQYF

v_gene: TRBV9
abundance: NA
len: 17
d_gene: TRBD1
j_gene: TRBJ1-2
CDR3nt: TGTGCCAGCAGCCCTAGGACAGGGTCAACTCAAGTTTCTGGCTACACCTTC
CDR3aa: CASSPRTGSTQVSGYTF

v_gene: TRBV4-1
abundance: NA
len: 16
d_gene: NA
j_gene: TRBJ2-7
CDR3nt: TGCGCCAGCAGCCAAGATAGAACAGCCTACTCCTACGAGCAGTGCTTC
CDR3aa: CASSQDRTAYSYEQCF

v_gene: TRBV7-2
abundance: NA
len: 13
d_gene: TRBD2
j_gene: TRBJ2-4
CDR3nt: TGTGCCAGCAGCTCGACTAGCGGGAAGATTCAGTACTTC
CDR3aa: CASSSTSGKIQYF

v_gene: TRBV29-1
abundance: NA
len: 13
d_gene: NA
j_gene: TRBJ2-5
CDR3nt: TGCAGCGTTGCGGGGACAAGGCGGGAGACCCAGTACTTC
CDR3aa: CSVAGTRRETQYF

v_gene: TRBV20-1
abundance: NA
len: 11
d_gene: TRBD1
j_gene: TRBJ1-1
CDR3nt: TGCAGTGCCGGGACAGGGGCTGGGGCTTTCTTT
CDR3aa: CSAGTGAGAFF

v_gene: TRBV7-9
abundance: NA
len: 16
d_gene: NA
j_gene: TRBJ1-5
CDR3nt: TGTGCCAGCAGCCCAACTCAGGGGTTTAACAATCAGCCCCAGCATTTT
CDR3aa: CASSPTQGFNNQPQHF

v_gene: TRBV27
abundance: once
len: 16
d_gene: TRBD2
j_gene: TRBJ2-7
CDR3nt: TGTGCCAGCAGTTTAGCGCGACTAGCGGGGTCCTACGAGCAGTACTTC
CDR3aa: CASSLARLAGSYEQYF

v_gene: TRBV7-3
abundance: NA
len: 13
d_gene: NA
j_gene: TRBJ2-7
CDR3nt: TGTGCCAGCAGCCAAGACGGGGGGCTCGAGCAGTACTTC
CDR3aa: CASSQDGGLEQYF

v_gene: TRBV20-1
abundance: NA
len: 10
d_gene: NA
j_gene: TRBJ2-7
CDR3nt: TGCAGTGCTAGCGAGGGAGAGCAGTACTTC
CDR3aa: CSASEGEQYF

v_gene: TRBV2
abundance: NA
len: 14
d_gene: NA
j_gene: TRBJ2-5
CDR3nt: TGTGCCAGCAGTACCGGGACCCTCGGAGAGACCCAGTACTTC
CDR3aa: CASSTGTLGETQYF

v_gene: TRBV27
abundance: NA
len: 18
d_gene: NA
j_gene: TRBJ2-7
CDR3nt: TGTGCCAGCAGTCGCATGCGTGGCCTAGAACCACTCTCCTACGAGCAGTACTTC
CDR3aa: CASSRMRGLEPLSYEQYF

v_gene: TRBV7-2
abundance: NA
len: 14
d_gene: TRBD1
j_gene: TRBJ1-2
CDR3nt: TGTGCCAGCAGCCTCGGACAGGGGGTCTATGGCTACACCTTC
CDR3aa: CASSLGQGVYGYTF

v_gene: TRBV2
abundance: NA
len: 14
d_gene: TRBD1
j_gene: TRBJ1-5
CDR3nt: TGTGCCAGCAGTGGGACAGGAGGGAATCAGCCCCAGCATTTT
CDR3aa: CASSGTGGNQPQHF

v_gene: TRBV28
abundance: NA
len: 12
d_gene: NA
j_gene: TRBJ1-5
CDR3nt: TGTGCCAACGCGAGCCCAGGCCAGCCCCAGCATTTT
CDR3aa: CANASPGQPQHF

v_gene: TRBV7-2
abundance: NA
len: 16
d_gene: NA
j_gene: TRBJ2-5
CDR3nt: TGTGCCAGCAGCTTAGATCCAGGTTGGGGGCAAGAGACCCAGTACTTC
CDR3aa: CASSLDPGWGQETQYF

v_gene: TRBV5-1
abundance: NA
len: 16
d_gene: TRBD2
j_gene: TRBJ2-2
CDR3nt: TGCGCCAGCAGCTTGGTAGCGGGATCGAACACCGGGGAGCTGTTTTTT
CDR3aa: CASSLVAGSNTGELFF

v_gene: TRBV2
abundance: NA
len: 13
d_gene: NA
j_gene: TRBJ1-1
CDR3nt: TGTGCCAGCAGGTTCCCGGTGAACACTGAAGCTTTCTTT
CDR3aa: CASRFPVNTEAFF

v_gene: TRBV27
abundance: NA
len: 16
d_gene: TRBD2
j_gene: TRBJ2-3
CDR3nt: TGTGCCAGCAGTTCAGATCTAGCGGTGAGCACAGATACGCAGTATTTT
CDR3aa: CASSSDLAVSTDTQYF

v_gene: TRBV5-1
abundance: once
len: 14
d_gene: TRBD1
j_gene: TRBJ2-3
CDR3nt: TGCGCCAGCAGCCCACAGGGGGTGACAGATACGCAGTATTTT
CDR3aa: CASSPQGVTDTQYF

v_gene: TRBV10-3
abundance: NA
len: 14
d_gene: TRBD2
j_gene: TRBJ2-3
CDR3nt: TGTGCCACGGCCCTAGCGGGAGTCACAGATACGCAGTATTTT
CDR3aa: CATALAGVTDTQYF

v_gene: TRBV18
abundance: NA
len: 18
d_gene: TRBD1
j_gene: TRBJ2-6
CDR3nt: TGTGCCAGCTCAGCCCGGACAGGGGGCGCGACTGGGGCCAACGTCCTGACTTTC
CDR3aa: CASSARTGGATGANVLTF

v_gene: TRBV30
abundance: NA
len: 13
d_gene: TRBD1
j_gene: TRBJ1-4
CDR3nt: TGTGCCTGGAGTGGACAGGGCGGTGAAAAACTGTTTTTT
CDR3aa: CAWSGQGGEKLFF

v_gene: TRBV5-4
abundance: NA
len: 15
d_gene: NA
j_gene: TRBJ2-5
CDR3nt: TGTGCCAGCAGCCCGAGCGGAGGGGACGGAGAGACCCAGTACTTC
CDR3aa: CASSPSGGDGETQYF

v_gene: TRBV5-4
abundance: NA
len: 16
d_gene: NA
j_gene: TRBJ2-4
CDR3nt: TGTGCCAGCAGCTTGGCACTGAGTCCGGCCAAAAACATTCAGTACTTC
CDR3aa: CASSLALSPAKNIQYF

v_gene: TRBV30
abundance: NA
len: 12
d_gene: NA
j_gene: TRBJ2-3
CDR3nt: TGTGCCTGGAGTGTCCGGGAGTCGGGGCAGTATTTT
CDR3aa: CAWSVRESGQYF

v_gene: TRBV7-8
abundance: NA
len: 13
d_gene: NA
j_gene: TRBJ2-5
CDR3nt: TGTGCCAGCAGCCCGGGCATACTAGAGACCCAGTACTTC
CDR3aa: CASSPGILETQYF

v_gene: TRBV6-4
abundance: NA
len: 20
d_gene: NA
j_gene: TRBJ1-5
CDR3nt: TGTGCCAGCAGTGACTCGAGGTTGTGGTGCCGGAAGGGTGTCAATCAGCCCCAGCATTTT
CDR3aa: CASSDSRLWCRKGVNQPQHF

v_gene: TRBV27
abundance: NA
len: 15
d_gene: NA
j_gene: TRBJ2-7
CDR3nt: TGTGCCAGCAGTTTCTCTCGCAGGGGTATTAACGAGCAGTACTTC
CDR3aa: CASSFSRRGINEQYF

v_gene: TRBV11-3
abundance: NA
len: 16
d_gene: TRBD2
j_gene: TRBJ2-5
CDR3nt: TGTGCCAGCAGCTTAGGGGGAGGGCCGTACGCAGAGACCCAGTACTTC
CDR3aa: CASSLGGGPYAETQYF